The 18 T cell receptor beta chains below come from one sample, sequenced in a study of shared clonotypes between healthy human individuals (dated by TCRdb to the early 2020s). Receptors were amplified or captured by the immunoSEQ multiplex PCR assay. This is the immuneACCESS table as TCRdb keeps it, with only in-frame sequences that have V and J called. A part of the clones is gone; compared with another copy, unresolved V genes explain less than half, and the rest is unexplained. This sample has about 2.4 million clones in its table, and just over 90% of those were observed once. The ten largest clones represent around 0.15% of the sample. What was sequenced was naive CD4+ T cells sorted from blood. The cell subset or site label for this specimen denotes: CD45RA+ positively selected. The source of these receptors is a man younger than 35 in good health.

This clone was recorded a few times. This chain connects TRBV6-1 to TRBJ1-5; no firm D call. Trimming took 3 bases from V and 2 from J, leaving 11 bases between them. Looked up from germline, CDR1 is MNHNS and CDR2 is SASEGT. The CDR3 is made up of 15 amino acids. CDR3 protein: CASSDNWWGNQPQHF. The CDR3 region has the DNA TGTGCCAGCAGTGATAATTGGTGGGGCAATCAGCCCCAGCATTTT.

This clone was seen just once. The chain has TRBV5-6 and TRBJ2-7; D is unresolved. The ends were cut back, 0 bases at V and 0 bases at J, with 16 bases in the middle. The CDR3 has 17 residues. Germline loops: CDR1 SGHDT, CDR2 YYEEEE. The chain's CDR3 is CASSLDLSWRGSYEQYF. The CDR3 nucleotides are TGTGCCAGCAGCTTGGACCTTTCCTGGCGAGGCTCCTACGAGCAGTACTTC.

The J gene is TRBJ2-5, the V gene TRBV30; D is undetermined. Trimming shortened V by 0 bases and J by 0 bases, and 2 bases separated the two germline ends. Germline CDR1 reads GTSNPN; CDR2 reads SVGIG (reference sequence). The CDR3 is made up of 12 amino acids. CDR3 protein: CAWSVHQETQYF. CDR3 nucleotides: TGTGCCTGGAGTGTACACCAAGAGACCCAGTACTTC.

V is TRBV10-2 and J is TRBJ2-7; TRBD2 aligns across 8 bases. The germline CDR1 and CDR2 sequences are WSHSY and SAAADI. The V and J ends lost 6 bases and 3 bases, in that order; junction bases with no gene match: 10. This CDR3 has 15 residues. The CDR3 DNA sequence: TGCGCCAGCAGCGACTCCAGCGGGAGAGGCTACGAGCAGTACTTC. Protein product: CASSDSSGRGYEQYF.

Only one count was recorded for this clone. The chain recombines TRBV19 with TRBJ2-7; 12 bases align to TRBD2. The CDR3 contains 16 residues. Germline V lookup: CDR1 LNHDA, CDR2 SQIVND (reference sequence). Trimming took 5 bases from V and 0 from J; bases not matched to a gene: 5. The CDR3 DNA reads TGTGCCAGTAGTGTCCCGGGACTAGCGGGCTCCTACGAGCAGTACTTC. Translation: CASSVPGLAGSYEQYF.

This clone occurred once. The rearrangement joins TRBV7-8 to TRBJ2-5, with 8 bases that match TRBD2. CDR3 length equals 13 residues. V was clipped by 7 bases and J by 1 base; unmatched bases: 2. From germline, CDR1 is SGHVS and CDR2 FQNEAQ. The CDR3 loop reads CASIRGGQETQYF. CDR3 coding DNA: TGTGCCAGCATACGGGGGGGCCAAGAGACCCAGTACTTC.

This clone was counted between two and nine times. This chain connects TRBV6-5 to TRBJ1-2; no reliable D call. This CDR3 has 15 amino acids. CDR1 MNHEY and CDR2 SVGAGI come from the germline V gene. V was pared by 4 bases and J by 8 bases, with 20 bases between. The chain's CDR3 is CASSSTSVTAAGYTF. The CDR3 DNA follows: TGTGCCAGCAGTTCGACCTCCGTAACGGCCGCCGGCTACACCTTC.

On this clone itself: The sample holds other DNA sequences that translate to the same CDR3. J is TRBJ1-5 and V is TRBV19; the D is unclear. V lost 0 bases and J lost 7, with 7 bases in between. Germline values: CDR1 LNHDA, CDR2 SQIVND (reference sequence). This CDR3 has 13 amino acids. CDR3 region: CASSIEGTQPQHF. The CDR3 DNA reads as TGTGCCAGTAGTATAGAAGGCACACAGCCCCAGCATTTT.

CDR3 loop: CASSLQPGSGEKLFF. In DNA form, the CDR3 reads TGTGCCAGCAGCTTACAACCGGGTTCGGGGGAAAAACTGTTTTTT. The chain joins TRBV11-2 to TRBJ1-4; D is unclear. The CDR3 contains 15 residues. Trimming cost V 2 bases and J 8 bases, with 15 bases left between them. Germline V gene data show CDR1 as SGHAT and CDR2 as FQNNGV. The whole variable domain, filled in from reference TRBV11-2 and TRBJ1-4, reads EAGVAQSPRYKIIEKRQSVAFWCNPISGHATLYWYQQILGQGPKLLIQFQNNGVVDDSQLPKDRFSAERLKGVDSTLKIQPAKLEDSAVYLCASSLQPGSGEKLFFGSGTQLSVL.

This clone has only one observation. The rearrangement uses TRBV10-3 and TRBJ2-3; no definite D call. The germline V gene has CDR1 ENHRY and CDR2 SYGVKD. The CDR3 is made up of 12 amino acids. V lost 4 bases and J lost 5, with 7 bases in between. This chain's CDR3 is CAISAGLDTQYF. In DNA, the CDR3 is TGTGCCATCAGTGCTGGTTTAGATACGCAGTATTTT.

This sequence joins TRBV30 and TRBJ1-6; 8 bases map to TRBD1. V shed 5 bases, J shed 2 bases, and the junction held 5 bases outside the gene matches. The CDR3 has 15 residues. The germline V gene has CDR1 GTSNPN and CDR2 SVGIG (reference sequence). This CDR3 is CAWGSGGPYNSPLHF. The CDR3 coding sequence is TGTGCCTGGGGGTCAGGGGGCCCCTATAATTCACCCCTCCACTTT.

This chain links TRBV5-1 with TRBJ2-2, with D possibly TRBD2 on 6 matching bases. The CDR3 contains 13 residues. V was trimmed by 1 base and J by 6 bases, leaving 7 bases between them. Germline-derived CDR1 and CDR2 are SGHRS and YFSETQ. CDR3 sequence reads: CASSLSGAGELFF. DNA of the CDR3: TGCGCCAGCAGCTTGTCGGGGGCCGGGGAGCTGTTTTTT.

The chain uses TRBV5-1 and TRBJ2-7, with TRBD2 identical over 8 bases. The CDR3 sequence is 14 residues long. The junction had 8 bases not matched to a gene; V was cut back by 2 bases and J by 7 bases. Looked up from germline, CDR1 is SGHRS and CDR2 is YFSETQ. In nucleotides, the CDR3 is TGCGCCAGCAGCTTCGGGGGGGCCGGTAGTGAGCAGTACTTC. Translated: CASSFGGAGSEQYF.

The chain links TRBV10-3 to TRBJ2-1; 7 nucleotides line up with TRBD1. CDR1 is ENHRY, CDR2 SYGVKD, per germline. This CDR3 contains 15 residues. V trimming: 5 bases; J trimming: 3 bases; junction bases outside the gene matches: 7. The CDR3 loop reads CAISPGQAVYNEQFF. The CDR3 DNA reads TGTGCCATCAGTCCCGGACAGGCGGTCTACAATGAGCAGTTCTTC.

The chain recombines TRBV6-6 with TRBJ2-7; 9 bases map to TRBD2. In germline, CDR1 is MNHNY, CDR2 SVGAGI (reference sequence). The V segment lost 2 bases and the J segment 3 bases; nucleotides outside the gene matches: 5. The length of the CDR3 is 15 residues. CDR3 DNA sequence: TGTGCCAGCAGTTACCGTCTAGCGGGGATCTACGAGCAGTACTTC. As protein: CASSYRLAGIYEQYF.

This rearrangement joins TRBV5-1 to TRBJ2-4; the D is unclear. The germline gives CDR1 SGHRS, CDR2 YFSETQ. Trimming took off 4 bases at V and 1 base at J, with 9 bases between the two ends. The CDR3 has 14 amino acids. CDR3 bases: TGCGCCAGCAGCCACGACCCTGCCAAAAACATTCAGTACTTC. Residues: CASSHDPAKNIQYF.

The genes are TRBV6-1 and TRBJ2-3, with a tentative D call TRBD2 (5 bases). CDR1 and CDR2 (germline): MNHNS, SASEGT. The CDR3 contains 15 residues. With 6 bases removed from V and 2 bases from J, the gap between germline ends came to 15 bases. The CDR3 sequence is CASRVRGYLTDTQYF. The CDR3 coding sequence is TGTGCCAGCAGGGTGAGAGGGTATCTCACAGATACGCAGTATTTT.

The V gene is TRBV9, the J gene TRBJ2-7; the match to TRBD2 covers 7 bases. The CDR3 has 15 residues. V dropped 0 bases and J dropped 7; count of bases not matched to a gene: 10. CDR1 is SGDLS and CDR2 is YYNGEE in the germline V gene. In DNA form, the CDR3 reads TGTGCCAGCAGCGTAGAATGGGGGGGTACGAGTGAGCAGTACTTC. Translation gives CASSVEWGGTSEQYF. Complete variable domain (other parts from reference TRBV9 and TRBJ2-7): DSGVTQTPKHLITATGQRVTLRCSPRSGDLSVYWYQQSLDQGLQFLIQYYNGEERAKGNILERFSAQQFPDLHSELNLSSLELGDSALYFCASSVEWGGTSEQYFGPGTRLTVT.